This T cell receptor (beta chain) was sequenced during a study of response to subunit inactivated influenza vaccine. Points from the study as a whole: The authors suggested that every seasonal influenza vaccination recruits few new T cells.

This clonotype was seen a handful of times. Its target is unknown. One entry per CDR3 protein, called by TCRdb with MiXCR from the RT-PCR reads. The data show more than 250,000 distinct CDR3 sequences, 21% seen once. This CDR3 is 14 amino acids long. Trimming left V 4 bases short and J 4 bases short, with 11 bases between. The germline V gene encodes CDR1 SGHKS and CDR2 YYEKEE (reference sequence). The specimen was PBMCs from blood, collected about 20 months after vaccination. This chain links TRBV5-5 with TRBJ2-2; the D is unclear. The sequence came from a man in his fifties or sixties who received an inactivated influenza vaccine. This chain's CDR3 is CASSHPFGTGELFF. CDR3 sequence (DNA): TGTGCCAGCAGCCACCCGTTCGGCACCGGGGAGCTGTTTTTT.